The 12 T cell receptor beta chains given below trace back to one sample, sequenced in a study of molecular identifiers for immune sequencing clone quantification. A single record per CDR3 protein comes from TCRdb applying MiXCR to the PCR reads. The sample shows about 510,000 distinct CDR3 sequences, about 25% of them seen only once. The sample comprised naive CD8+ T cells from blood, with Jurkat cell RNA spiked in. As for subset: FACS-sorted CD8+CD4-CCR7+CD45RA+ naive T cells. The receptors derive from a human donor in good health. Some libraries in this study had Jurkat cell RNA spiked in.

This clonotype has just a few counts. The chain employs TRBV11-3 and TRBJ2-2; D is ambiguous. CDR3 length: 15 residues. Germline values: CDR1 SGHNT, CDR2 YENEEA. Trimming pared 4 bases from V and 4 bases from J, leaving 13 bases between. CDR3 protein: CASSSWGSSTGELFF. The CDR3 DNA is TGTGCCAGCAGCTCCTGGGGTTCGTCCACCGGGGAGCTGTTTTTT.

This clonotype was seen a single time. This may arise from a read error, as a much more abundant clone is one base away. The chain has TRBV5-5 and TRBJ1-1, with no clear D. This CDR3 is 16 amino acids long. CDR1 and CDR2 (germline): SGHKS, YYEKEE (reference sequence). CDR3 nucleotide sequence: TGTGCCGGCAGCCCCATGAGCCAGGCGGTACACACTGAAGCTTTCTTT. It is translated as CAGSPMSQAVHTEAFF.

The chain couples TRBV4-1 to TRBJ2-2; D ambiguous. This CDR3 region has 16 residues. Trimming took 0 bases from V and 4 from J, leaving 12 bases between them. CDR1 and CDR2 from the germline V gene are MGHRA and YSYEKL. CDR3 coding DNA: TGCGCCAGCAGCCAAGAAAGATCGTCGGGCACCGGGGAGCTGTTTTTT. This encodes CASSQERSSGTGELFF.

The CDR3 DNA reads TGTGCCAGCAGCTCCACCATTGGGGGGCGAATCAATCAGCCCCAGCATTTT. Translating it yields CASSSTIGGRINQPQHF. The chain recombines TRBV7-9 with TRBJ1-5; the D gene is possibly TRBD1 (6 bases). The germline V and J ends were trimmed by 4 bases and 3 bases, with 19 bases remaining between them. The CDR3 runs 17 residues. The germline V gene has CDR1 SEHNR and CDR2 FQNEAQ (reference sequence).

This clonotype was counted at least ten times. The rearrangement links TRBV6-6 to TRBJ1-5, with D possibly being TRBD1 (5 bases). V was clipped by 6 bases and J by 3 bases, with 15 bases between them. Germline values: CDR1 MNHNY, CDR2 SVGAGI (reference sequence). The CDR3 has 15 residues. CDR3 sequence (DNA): TGTGCCAGCAGCAACTCCGGGACGCCCAATCAGCCCCAGCATTTT. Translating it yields CASSNSGTPNQPQHF.

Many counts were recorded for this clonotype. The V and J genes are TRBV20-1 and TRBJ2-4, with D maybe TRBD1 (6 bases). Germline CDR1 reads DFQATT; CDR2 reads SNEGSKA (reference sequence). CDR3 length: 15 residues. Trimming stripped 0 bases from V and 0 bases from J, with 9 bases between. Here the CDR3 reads CSAREQGSAKNIQYF. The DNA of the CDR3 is TGCAGTGCTAGAGAACAGGGCTCAGCCAAAAACATTCAGTACTTC.

Written as DNA, the CDR3 is TGTGCCGTTCCGAGGCAGGAACATACAGAAGCTCTCTTT. It specifies CAVPRQEHTEALF. The chain combines TRBV21-1 with TRBJ1-1. TRBV21-1 is a recognized pseudogene. The CDR3 is made up of 13 amino acids.

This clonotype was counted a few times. CDR3 sequence (DNA): TGTGCCAGCAGCCAGAGCAGGGGCAGTGAGCAGTTCTTC. This gives the protein CASSQSRGSEQFF. V gene TRBV7-2 combines with J gene TRBJ2-1; D possibly corresponds to TRBD1 (6 bases). Looked up from germline, CDR1 is SGHTA and CDR2 is FQGNSA. This CDR3 has 13 residues. Between the trimmed V and J ends, which lost 5 bases and 9 bases, there was a span of 14 bases.

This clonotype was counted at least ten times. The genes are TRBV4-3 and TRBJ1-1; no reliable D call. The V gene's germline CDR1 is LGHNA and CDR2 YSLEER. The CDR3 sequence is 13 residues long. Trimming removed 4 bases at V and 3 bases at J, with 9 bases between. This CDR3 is CASSRESDTEAFF. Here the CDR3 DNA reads TGCGCCAGCAGCCGGGAATCCGACACTGAAGCTTTCTTT.

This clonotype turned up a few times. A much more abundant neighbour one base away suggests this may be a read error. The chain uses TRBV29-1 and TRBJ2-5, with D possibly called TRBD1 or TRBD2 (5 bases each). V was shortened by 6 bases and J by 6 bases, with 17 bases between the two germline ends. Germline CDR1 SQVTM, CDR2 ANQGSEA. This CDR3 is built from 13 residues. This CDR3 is CSVVPYGTKTQYF. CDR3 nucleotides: TGCAGCGTAGTTCCGTACGGGACCAAGACCCAGTACTTC. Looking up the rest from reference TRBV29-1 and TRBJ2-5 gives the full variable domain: SAVISQKPSRDICQRGTSLTIQCQVDSQVTMMFWYRQQPGQSLTLIATANQGSEATYESGFVIDKFPISRPNLTFSTLTVSNMSPEDSSIYLCSVVPYGTKTQYFGPGTRLLVL.

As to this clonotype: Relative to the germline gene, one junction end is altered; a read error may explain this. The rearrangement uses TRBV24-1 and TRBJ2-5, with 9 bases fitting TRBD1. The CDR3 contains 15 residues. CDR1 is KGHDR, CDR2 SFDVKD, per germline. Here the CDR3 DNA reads TGTGCCACCAGTGATATAACAGGGGGCCAAGAGCCCCAGTACTTC. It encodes CATSDITGGQEPQYF.

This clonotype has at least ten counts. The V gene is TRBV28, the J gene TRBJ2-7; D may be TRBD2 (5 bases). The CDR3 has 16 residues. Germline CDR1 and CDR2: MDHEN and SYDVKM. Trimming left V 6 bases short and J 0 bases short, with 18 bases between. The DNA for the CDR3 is TGTGCCAGCAGCGCGATTTCGGGAACCTTCTCCTACGAGCAGTACTTC. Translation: CASSAISGTFSYEQYF.